The 27 T cell receptor beta chains below all came from one sample that was sequenced in a study of blood T cell repertoires in COVID-19. Libraries were prepared by immunoSEQ multiplex PCR; TCRdb keeps only in-frame clonotypes and omits some of them. The table has around 360,000 clones, about 90% seen once; the top ten hold 3%. Sequenced sample: PBMCs or T cells enriched from blood (not recorded which). The source is a woman aged 25 to 45 who had recovered from COVID-19.

The V and J genes are TRBV28 and TRBJ1-2; TRBD1 matches 11 bases. J lost 4 bases, V lost 7 bases, and 5 bases had no gene match. The CDR3 has 14 residues. Germline CDR1 reads MDHEN; CDR2 reads SYDVKM. Here the CDR3 reads CASKTGTGGYGYTF. Here the CDR3 DNA reads TGTGCCAGCAAAACCGGGACAGGGGGCTATGGCTACACCTTC.

Here the CDR3 DNA reads TGCGCCAGCAGCCAAGGCAGTCCGAACACTGAAGCTTTCTTT. Its translation is CASSQGSPNTEAFF. The V call is TRBV4-1, the J call TRBJ1-1; D gene unclear. Germline-derived CDR1 and CDR2 are MGHRA and YSYEKL. The CDR3 extends over 14 amino acids. Trimming took off 1 base at V and 1 base at J, with 7 bases between the two ends.

The chain combines TRBV2 with TRBJ2-3, with TRBD2 matching over 13 bases. Germline V gene lookup returns CDR1 SNHLY and CDR2 FYNNEI. The CDR3 spans 16 residues. V trimming: 6 bases; J trimming: 3 bases; junction bases outside the gene matches: 6. The DNA for the CDR3 is TGTGCCAGCAGACCGGCGGGACTAGCGGGGACAGATACGCAGTATTTT. It yields the protein CASRPAGLAGTDTQYF.

The V gene is TRBV5-1, the J gene TRBJ1-1; 9 positions agree with TRBD1. The CDR3 has 15 amino acids. CDR1 and CDR2 (germline): SGHRS, YFSETQ. V shed 0 bases and J 7 bases; nucleotides not matched to a gene: 7. The CDR3 protein is CASSLDGTGFDEAFF. CDR3 nucleotide sequence: TGCGCCAGCAGCTTGGATGGGACAGGGTTCGATGAAGCTTTCTTT.

The chain recombines TRBV6-5 with TRBJ2-2, with no clear D. V gave up 2 bases and J gave up 5 bases, with 9 bases separating them. This CDR3 is 14 amino acids long. Germline CDR1 reads MNHEY; CDR2 reads SVGAGI. Here the CDR3 reads CASSYLVLTGELFF. The CDR3 coding sequence is TGTGCCAGCAGTTACCTAGTTCTTACCGGGGAGCTGTTTTTT.

The J gene is TRBJ1-1, the V gene TRBV14, with D unclear. The CDR3 runs 13 residues. The V and J ends lost 1 base and 6 bases respectively, with 9 bases between them. Germline values: CDR1 SGHDN, CDR2 FVKESK. DNA of the CDR3: TGTGCCAGCAGCCAAGTAGCTGGGTCTGAAGCTTTCTTT. Translation gives CASSQVAGSEAFF.

The chain recombines TRBV27 with TRBJ2-7; D gene ambiguous. This CDR3 spans 14 amino acids. Trimming pared 2 bases from V and 3 bases from J, leaving 11 bases between. Per germline, CDR1 MNHEY and CDR2 SMNVEV (reference sequence). The CDR3 here is CASSLGPPGYEQYF. The CDR3 nucleotides read TGTGCCAGCAGTTTAGGCCCCCCGGGCTACGAGCAGTACTTC.

The chain recombines TRBV4-1 with TRBJ2-1; 8 nucleotides match TRBD1. From germline, CDR1 is MGHRA and CDR2 YSYEKL. The V segment lost 0 bases and the J segment 2 bases; nucleotides outside the gene matches: 3. The length of the CDR3 is 16 residues. The CDR3 is CASSQDGQGAYNEQFF. CDR3 DNA: TGCGCCAGCAGCCAAGATGGACAGGGCGCCTACAATGAGCAGTTCTTC.

The chain couples TRBV5-1 to TRBJ2-1; 9 bases fit TRBD2. Germline V gene lookup returns CDR1 SGHRS and CDR2 YFSETQ. J gave up 9 bases and V 3 bases, and 7 bases lay outside the gene matches. The CDR3 has 14 amino acids. CDR3 residues: CASSYSGSEVEQFF. CDR3 DNA sequence: TGCGCCAGCAGCTATAGCGGGAGTGAGGTTGAGCAGTTCTTC. Combining the CDR3 with reference TRBV5-1 and TRBJ2-1 gives the whole variable domain KAGVTQTPRYLIKTRGQQVTLSCSPISGHRSVSWYQQTPGQGLQFLFEYFSETQRNKGNFPGRFSGRQFSNSRSEMNVSTLELGDSALYLCASSYSGSEVEQFFGPGTRLTVL.

CDR3 nucleotide sequence: TGTGCCAGCAGCTTAGCGGGACAGGGGTCGGGTCAGCCCCAGCATTTT. Residues: CASSLAGQGSGQPQHF. V gene TRBV7-2 combines with J gene TRBJ1-5; 10 bases agree with TRBD1. Unmatched junction bases numbered 5, after V lost 0 bases and J lost 6 bases. The CDR3 is 16 amino acids. Germline V gene sequence: CDR1 SGHTA, CDR2 FQGNSA.

This rearrangement joins TRBV12-3 or TRBV12-4 to TRBJ2-4, with 8 bases fitting TRBD2. CDR3 size: 13 residues. V lost 6 bases, J lost 7 bases, and 5 bases stayed unmatched. In DNA form, the CDR3 reads TGTGCCAGCAGAGGGACTAGGGGCAACATTCAGTACTTC. Residues: CASRGTRGNIQYF.

This clone was recorded once. The CDR3 DNA reads as TGTGCCAGCAGCTTAGTCCTAGGTTCCACAGATACGCAGTATTTT. Amino acids: CASSLVLGSTDTQYF. The chain employs TRBV11-2 and TRBJ2-3; unclear D gene. V shed 1 base and J shed 2 bases, with 10 bases lying between them. Germline V gene data show CDR1 as SGHAT and CDR2 as FQNNGV. This CDR3 spans 15 amino acids.

V usage is TRBV12-5 and J usage is TRBJ1-5; no firm D call. The CDR3 extends over 15 amino acids. Germline V lookup: CDR1 LGHNT, CDR2 FRNRAP. Trimming left V 1 base short and J 4 bases short, with 11 bases between. The CDR3 DNA reads as TGTGCTAGTGGTTTGGGGTCGGGGTTAAATCAGCCCCAGCATTTT. Translated: CASGLGSGLNQPQHF.

This chain connects TRBV9 to TRBJ2-7; D uncertain. The V gene lost 2 bases and the J gene lost 0 bases, with 9 bases spanning the gap. The CDR3 contains 14 residues. Germline-derived CDR1 and CDR2 are SGDLS and YYNGEE. CDR3 sequence reads: CASSVGHVSYEQYF. CDR3 DNA sequence: TGTGCCAGCAGCGTTGGCCACGTCTCCTACGAGCAGTACTTC.

V and J are TRBV23-1 and TRBJ2-3, with D maybe TRBD1 (6 bases). TRBV23-1 is classed as an ORF, of uncertain function. This CDR3 is 14 amino acids long. Between the trimmed V and J ends, which lost 5 bases and 3 bases, there was a span of 12 bases. The CDR3 sequence is CASSSKGGTDTQYF. CDR3 coding DNA: TGCGCCAGCAGTTCAAAAGGGGGTACAGATACGCAGTATTTT.

The V and J genes are TRBV7-8 and TRBJ2-7; 7 bases match TRBD2. The CDR3 runs 14 residues. Germline values: CDR1 SGHVS, CDR2 FQNEAQ. V lost 5 bases, J lost 2 bases, and 6 bases stayed unmatched. The CDR3 coding sequence is TGTGCCAGCAGCAAAATAGCGGGCCCCTACGAGCAGTACTTC. Protein sequence: CASSKIAGPYEQYF.

This clone was detected once. The CDR3 spells CASSVRDSNNEQFF. In DNA form, the CDR3 reads TGTGCCAGCAGCGTGAGGGACAGTAACAATGAGCAGTTCTTC. The rearrangement links TRBV9 to TRBJ2-1; TRBD1 agrees at 7 bases. Germline V gives CDR1 SGDLS, CDR2 YYNGEE. The V segment lost 2 bases and the J segment 5 bases; nucleotides outside the gene matches: 4. CDR3 size: 14 residues.

Regarding this clone: A read error may account for a junction end that differs from germline. The chain is built from TRBV24-1 and TRBJ1-1; the match to TRBD1 covers 8 bases. CDR3 length: 13 amino acids. Germline V gives CDR1 KGHDR, CDR2 SFDVKD. CDR3 residues: CATSGQGDTEAFF. The CDR3 DNA is TGTGCCACGAGTGGACAGGGCGACACTGAAGCTTTCTTT.

V gene TRBV3-1 (or the pseudogene TRBV3-2) combines with J gene TRBJ1-2; D remains unclear. The germline V and J ends were trimmed by 4 bases and 0 bases, with 15 bases remaining between them. Germline CDR1 is LGHDT and CDR2 is YNNKEL (reference sequence). This CDR3 is built from 16 residues. The CDR3 DNA reads TGTGCCAGCAGCCCACAATACGTGAAAGCTAACTATGGCTACACCTTC. Protein product: CASSPQYVKANYGYTF.

The chain is built from TRBV19 and TRBJ1-6; 10 nucleotides align to TRBD1. This CDR3 is built from 12 residues. Germline CDR1 and CDR2: LNHDA and SQIVND (reference sequence). Unmatched junction bases numbered 3, after V lost 9 bases and J lost 10 bases. The CDR3 DNA follows: TGTGCCAGCAAGACAGGGGGCTCACCCCTCCACTTT. Translated: CASKTGGSPLHF.

DNA for the CDR3: TGTGCCACCAGTGACCCTCCGGGACAGGGAGGAGAAAAACTGTTTTTT. Residues: CATSDPPGQGGEKLFF. The J gene is TRBJ1-4, the V gene TRBV24-1; TRBD1 matches at 9 bases. CDR3 length: 16 residues. CDR1 is KGHDR, CDR2 SFDVKD, per germline. The ends lost 4 bases at V and 8 bases at J; junction bases unmatched: 10.

The CDR3 is CASSLYGRSGGTDTQYF. DNA for the CDR3: TGTGCCAGCAGTCTTTATGGTCGGAGTGGCGGCACAGATACGCAGTATTTT. The chain couples TRBV2 to TRBJ2-3; unclear D gene. Germline values: CDR1 SNHLY, CDR2 FYNNEI. The germline V and J ends were trimmed by 5 bases and 1 base, with 19 bases remaining between them. The CDR3 runs 17 residues.

The chain has TRBV7-2 and TRBJ2-5; 7 positions agree with TRBD1. Looked up from germline, CDR1 is SGHTA and CDR2 is FQGNSA. The CDR3 spans 15 residues. Unmatched junction bases numbered 6, after V lost 1 base and J lost 4 bases. CDR3: CASSLEGGRAETQYF. CDR3 coding DNA: TGTGCCAGCAGCTTAGAAGGGGGCCGGGCAGAGACCCAGTACTTC.

This clone was counted once. The chain employs TRBV19 and TRBJ1-2, with D hard to call. Germline V CDR1 and CDR2: LNHDA, SQIVND (reference sequence). The germline V and J ends were trimmed by 1 base and 5 bases, with 8 bases remaining between them. This CDR3 region has 13 residues. Here the CDR3 DNA reads TGTGCCAGTAGTATAGTAGCCGGGTATGGCTACACCTTC. This encodes CASSIVAGYGYTF.

This chain joins TRBV19 and TRBJ2-7; 11 nucleotides align to TRBD2. Germline-derived CDR1 and CDR2 are LNHDA and SQIVND (reference sequence). The CDR3 consists of 16 residues. V dropped 6 bases and J dropped 7; count of bases not matched to a gene: 14. The CDR3 DNA follows: TGTGCCAGTAGCATACAGGGACTAGCGGCTCCCGGGGAGCAGTACTTC. As protein: CASSIQGLAAPGEQYF.

V and J are TRBV19 and TRBJ1-5; D uncertain. Looked up from germline, CDR1 is LNHDA and CDR2 is SQIVND (reference sequence). The CDR3 runs to 14 residues. Trimming stripped 6 bases from V and 7 bases from J, with 16 bases between. The DNA for the CDR3 is TGTGCCAGTAGCGGGGATGGGGAGAGGCAGCCCCAGCATTTT. This sequence encodes CASSGDGERQPQHF.

The chain combines TRBV24-1 with TRBJ1-2; a weak D match, TRBD1 (5 bases). This CDR3 is built from 13 residues. Germline values: CDR1 KGHDR, CDR2 SFDVKD. Trimming pared 2 bases from V and 8 bases from J, leaving 11 bases between. The CDR3 coding sequence is TGTGCCACCAGTGATTGGCAGGAGGGGGGCTACACCTTC. Protein sequence: CATSDWQEGGYTF.